The 24 T cell receptor beta chains below all came from one sample that was sequenced in a study of monozygotic twins with inflammatory bowel disease. TCRdb derives one entry per CDR3 protein from the 5' RACE reads, leaving out DNA. The sample includes 330,000 or so distinct CDR3 sequences. The sample was blood. These receptors were collected from a human donor with ulcerative colitis or Crohn's disease, or a healthy co-twin of an affected twin (not recorded which).

The chain joins TRBV7-9 to TRBJ2-7; TCRdb names TRBD2, which stays unverified in the absence of DNA. CDR1 SEHNR and CDR2 FQNEAQ come from the germline V gene (reference sequence). This CDR3 is built from 14 residues. Here the CDR3 reads CASGTSGFSYEQYF. The entire variable domain, with the rest obtained from reference TRBV7-9 and TRBJ2-7, is as follows: DTGVSQNPRHKITKRGQNVTFRCDPISEHNRLYWYRQTLGQGPEFLTYFQNEAQLEKSRLLSDRFSAERPKGSFSTLEIQRTEQGDSAMYLCASGTSGFSYEQYFGPGTRLTVT.

V usage is TRBV5-4 and J usage is TRBJ1-5. CDR1 and CDR2 from the germline V gene are SGHNT and YYREEE (reference sequence). This CDR3 is built from 15 residues. This CDR3 is CASSSRVSKNQPQHF.

This chain uses TRBV4-1 with TRBJ2-6. CDR1 and CDR2 from the germline V gene are MGHRA and YSYEKL. CDR3 length: 15 residues. CDR3 amino acids: CASSFGPLGANVLTF.

This chain connects TRBV25-1 to TRBJ1-5; the TRBD1 assignment by TCRdb is unverifiable without DNA. From germline, CDR1 is MGHDK and CDR2 SYGVNS. This CDR3 has 13 amino acids. Here the CDR3 reads CASRGQGDQPQHF.

This chain uses TRBV7-3 with TRBJ1-1; TCRdb reports TRBD1, a call that lacks DNA to check it against. This CDR3 contains 14 residues. Germline CDR1 and CDR2: SGHTA and FQGTGA. The CDR3 here is CASSLGGLNTEAFF.

The rearrangement joins TRBV5-1 to TRBJ2-5; the TCRdb D gene call, TRBD2, has no DNA to confirm it. There are 17 residues in the CDR3. Germline assignment: CDR1 SGHRS and CDR2 YFSETQ. This CDR3 is CASSSAPTSGGKETQYF.

This chain connects TRBV15 to TRBJ2-5. In germline, CDR1 is LNHNV, CDR2 YYDKDF (reference sequence). The CDR3 consists of 12 residues. The chain's CDR3 is CATSSGEETQYF.

The V and J genes are TRBV30 and TRBJ1-1; absent DNA, TCRdb's TRBD1 call cannot be checked. The germline V gene has CDR1 GTSNPN and CDR2 SVGIG (reference sequence). The CDR3 consists of 14 residues. This CDR3 is CAWSPGQRNTEAFF.

This clonotype counts as medium-sized (0.01 to 0.1%) by frequency. This chain links TRBV7-8 with TRBJ2-3; TCRdb indicates TRBD1, and absent DNA this call remains unverified. Looked up from germline, CDR1 is SGHVS and CDR2 is FQNEAQ. The CDR3 totals 17 residues. CDR3 protein: CASSSGWTGGGTDTQYF.

The chain couples TRBV29-1 to TRBJ1-1; TCRdb's D call of TRBD1 is untestable without DNA. CDR3 length equals 12 residues. CDR1 and CDR2 from the germline V gene are SQVTM and ANQGSEA. The CDR3 loop is CSVLGTSTEAFF.

The chain is built from TRBV20-1 and TRBJ2-7; TCRdb's D call, TRBD1, is unchecked because there is no DNA. This CDR3 is 12 amino acids long. Looked up from germline, CDR1 is DFQATT and CDR2 is SNEGSKA (reference sequence). The CDR3 region is CSALRGAYEQYF.

CDR3 residues: CASSIFGRWLAGGTDTQYF. J is TRBJ2-3 and V is TRBV5-6; TCRdb's assignment of TRBD2 cannot be checked, as there is no DNA. The germline CDR1 and CDR2 sequences are SGHDT and YYEEEE. The CDR3 contains 19 residues.

This chain connects TRBV5-1 to TRBJ1-2; TCRdb's assignment of TRBD1 cannot be checked, as there is no DNA. Germline V gene sequence: CDR1 SGHRS, CDR2 YFSETQ. The CDR3 is made up of 14 amino acids. CDR3 residues: CASSLGQGSRGYTF.

This chain uses TRBV12-3 or TRBV12-4 with TRBJ2-7; TCRdb indicates TRBD1, and absent DNA this call remains unverified. CDR3 length: 15 residues. CDR3 sequence: CASSRGQLGLYEQYF.

The rearrangement links TRBV5-1 to TRBJ2-1; the TRBD2 assignment by TCRdb is unverifiable without DNA. This CDR3 is 16 amino acids long. Germline CDR1 SGHRS, CDR2 YFSETQ. CDR3 loop: CASRLRSGPSYNEQFF.

This sequence joins TRBV5-1 and TRBJ2-2. This CDR3 has 16 amino acids. Per germline, CDR1 SGHRS and CDR2 YFSETQ. CDR3 residues: CASSLDANANTGELFF.

The chain is built from TRBV21-1 and TRBJ1-2; TCRdb's D gene call, TRBD1, goes unchecked for lack of DNA. TRBV21-1 is marked as a pseudogene. The CDR3 loop spans 16 amino acids. The CDR3 loop is CASSKVIGQTSYGYTF.

The gene calls are TRBV5-4 and TRBJ2-3; TCRdb's D call, TRBD2, is unchecked because there is no DNA. Germline CDR1 is SGHNT and CDR2 is YYREEE (reference sequence). CDR3 length equals 16 residues. CDR3 in amino acids: CASSPGTSGTTDTQYF.

This chain joins TRBV20-1 and TRBJ1-6; absent DNA, TCRdb's TRBD1 call cannot be checked. This CDR3 spans 12 amino acids. CDR1 and CDR2 (germline): DFQATT, SNEGSKA (reference sequence). This chain's CDR3 is CSAGDRNSPLHF.

The V call is TRBV12-3 or TRBV12-4, the J call TRBJ2-3; TCRdb gives TRBD1 as the D gene, but with no DNA this cannot be confirmed. The CDR3 length is 17 residues. CDR3 in amino acids: CASSYRRTGRIPDTQYF.

The genes are TRBV4-1 and TRBJ2-5; TCRdb gives TRBD1 as the D gene, but with no DNA this cannot be confirmed. The CDR3 is 16 amino acids. Germline CDR1 is MGHRA and CDR2 is YSYEKL. The CDR3 sequence: CASSQGQVRSQETQYF.

This rearrangement joins TRBV29-1 to TRBJ1-2. This CDR3 has 11 residues. Germline lookup yields CDR1 SQVTM and CDR2 ANQGSEA. The chain's CDR3 is CSVLGIGGYTF.

This chain joins TRBV6-2 or TRBV6-3 and TRBJ2-5; TCRdb's D call of TRBD1 is untestable without DNA. The CDR3 covers 16 residues. The germline CDR1 and CDR2 sequences are MNHEY and SVGEGT. The CDR3 sequence is CASTPGRTGGDETQYF.

The rearrangement joins TRBV3-1 to TRBJ2-1; absent DNA, TCRdb's TRBD1 call cannot be checked. This CDR3 contains 16 residues. Germline V lookup: CDR1 LGHDT, CDR2 YNNKEL (reference sequence). Here the CDR3 reads CASSQTLGATRNEQFF.